This TCR beta chain was observed in a study of T cells after yellow fever vaccination. On the study more broadly: SMART-Seq v4 Ultra Low Input prepared the low-cell-number fractions.

Template-switching 5'RACE yielded the TCR cDNA; a universal primer site and UMIs were added in the process. MiXCR, applied by TCRdb to the 5' RACE reads, yields one record per CDR3 protein. The sample carries hundreds of thousands of distinct CDR3 sequences, 20% to 25% recorded once. General observations from the study: A weaker but faster secondary response was observed, peaking on day 5 versus 15.

As for this clonotype: The antigen remains unidentified.

The TCR comes from a man younger than 30 who received the YFV17D yellow fever vaccine. The specimen comprised PBMCs, sampled approximately 22 days after the first yellow fever vaccination.

The CDR3 DNA follows: TGTGCCAGCTCACCGGACGGCGGGGAGGCAGATACGCAGTATTTT. It yields the protein CASSPDGGEADTQYF. The chain links TRBV18 to TRBJ2-3; D possibly corresponds to TRBD2 (6 bases). The germline gives CDR1 KGHSH, CDR2 LQKENI. This CDR3 has 15 residues. Trimming removed 3 bases at V and 4 bases at J, with 14 bases between. The full variable domain, in which reference TRBV18 and TRBJ2-3 provide the parts outside the CDR3, is NAGVMQNPRHLVRRRGQEARLRCSPMKGHSHVYWYRQLPEEGLKFMVYLQKENIIDESGMPKERFSAEFPKEGPSILRIQQVVRGDSAAYFCASSPDGGEADTQYFGPGTRLTVL.